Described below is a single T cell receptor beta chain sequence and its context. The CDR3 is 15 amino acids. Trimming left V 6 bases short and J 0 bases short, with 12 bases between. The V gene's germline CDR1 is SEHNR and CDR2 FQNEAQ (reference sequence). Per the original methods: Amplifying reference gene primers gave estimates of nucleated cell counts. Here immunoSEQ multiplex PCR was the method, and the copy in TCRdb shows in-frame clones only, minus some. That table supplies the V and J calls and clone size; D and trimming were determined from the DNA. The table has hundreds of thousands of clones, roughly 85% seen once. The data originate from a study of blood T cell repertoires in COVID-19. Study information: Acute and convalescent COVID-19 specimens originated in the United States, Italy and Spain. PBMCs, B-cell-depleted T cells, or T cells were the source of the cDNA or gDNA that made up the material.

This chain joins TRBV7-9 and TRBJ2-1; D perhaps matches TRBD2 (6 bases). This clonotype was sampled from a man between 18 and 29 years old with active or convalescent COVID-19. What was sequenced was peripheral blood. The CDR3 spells CASSHSGSSYNEQFF. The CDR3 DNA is TGTGCCAGCAGTCATAGCGGTAGCTCCTACAATGAGCAGTTCTTC.